The sequence of this T cell receptor beta chain was determined in a study of blood T cells in healthy people across ages. PCR was performed a second time for about 7 to 11 cycles using a sample-barcoded 5' primer and a J-beta primer mix. TCRdb independently ran MiXCR on the 5' RACE reads; one entry per CDR3 protein. This table has around 1.5 million distinct CDR3 sequences, about 35% appearing once. Points from the study as a whole: Estimates of total diversity, which came from one million sequenced T cells, were considered to be underestimates. Naive T cell percentage and TCR beta diversity correlated strongly.

In germline, CDR1 is ENHRY, CDR2 SYGVKD. This CDR3 spans 16 amino acids. Unmatched junction bases numbered 4, after V lost 4 bases and J lost 1 base. This clonotype was picked up a small number of times. Its antigen is still unknown. Healthy Caucasian individuals from Russia aged roughly 6 to 90 were enrolled as donors. Each sample used at least 6.5 million PBMCs. The clonotype originates from a woman in her 30s in good health. Sequencing was done on a sample of blood. The rearrangement joins TRBV10-3 to TRBJ2-3, with 11 positions matching TRBD1. This CDR3 reads CAISGTGGAGTDTQYF. CDR3 coding DNA: TGTGCCATCAGTGGGACAGGGGGCGCGGGCACAGATACGCAGTATTTT.